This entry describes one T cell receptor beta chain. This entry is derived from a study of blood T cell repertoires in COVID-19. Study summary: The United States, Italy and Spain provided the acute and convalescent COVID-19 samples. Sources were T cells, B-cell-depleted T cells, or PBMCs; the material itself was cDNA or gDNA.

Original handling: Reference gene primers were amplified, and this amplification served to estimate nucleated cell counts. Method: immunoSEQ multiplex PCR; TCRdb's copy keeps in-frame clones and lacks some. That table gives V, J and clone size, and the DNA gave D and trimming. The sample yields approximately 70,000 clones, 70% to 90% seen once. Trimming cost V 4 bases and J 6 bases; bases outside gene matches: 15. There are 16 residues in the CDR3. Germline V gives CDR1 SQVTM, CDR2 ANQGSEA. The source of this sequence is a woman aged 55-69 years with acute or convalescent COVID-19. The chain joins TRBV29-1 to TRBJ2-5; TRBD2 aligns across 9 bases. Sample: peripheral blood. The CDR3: CSVASGVAGDTKTQYF. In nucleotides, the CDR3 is TGCAGCGTTGCATCGGGAGTAGCGGGAGATACCAAGACCCAGTACTTC.